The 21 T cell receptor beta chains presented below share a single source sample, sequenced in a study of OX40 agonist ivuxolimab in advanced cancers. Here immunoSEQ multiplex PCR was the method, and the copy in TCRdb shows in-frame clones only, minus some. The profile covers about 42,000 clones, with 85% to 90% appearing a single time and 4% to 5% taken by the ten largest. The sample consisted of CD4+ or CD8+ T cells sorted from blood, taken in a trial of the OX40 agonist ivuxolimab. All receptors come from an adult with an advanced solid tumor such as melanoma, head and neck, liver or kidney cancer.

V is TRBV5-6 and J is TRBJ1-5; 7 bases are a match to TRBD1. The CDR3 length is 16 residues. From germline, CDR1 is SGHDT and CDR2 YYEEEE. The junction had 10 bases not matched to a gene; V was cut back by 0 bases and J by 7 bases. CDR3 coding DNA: TGTGCCAGCAGCTTGGGACAGGGTGGCTTCGGGCAGCCCCAGCATTTT. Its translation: CASSLGQGGFGQPQHF.

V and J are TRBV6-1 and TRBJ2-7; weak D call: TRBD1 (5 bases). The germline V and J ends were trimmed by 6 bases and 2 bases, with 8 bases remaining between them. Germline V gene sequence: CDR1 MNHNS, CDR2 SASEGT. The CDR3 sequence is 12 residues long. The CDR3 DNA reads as TGTGCCAGCAGGGAGACAGCCTACGAGCAGTACTTC. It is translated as CASRETAYEQYF.

This CDR3 reads CASSIFADQHNSPLHF. The CDR3 region has the DNA TGTGCCAGTAGTATTTTCGCGGACCAGCACAATTCACCCCTCCACTTT. The rearrangement uses TRBV19 and TRBJ1-6; D unclear. CDR3 size: 16 residues. Per the germline V gene, CDR1 is LNHDA and CDR2 is SQIVND (reference sequence). The ends were cut back, 3 bases at V and 7 bases at J, with 16 bases in the middle.

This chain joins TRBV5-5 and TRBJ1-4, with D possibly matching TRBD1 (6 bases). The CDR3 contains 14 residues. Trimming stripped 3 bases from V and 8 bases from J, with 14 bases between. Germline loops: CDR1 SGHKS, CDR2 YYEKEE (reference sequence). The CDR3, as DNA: TGTGCCAGCAGCTCGACAGGAATTTTCGAAAAACTGTTTTTT. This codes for CASSSTGIFEKLFF.

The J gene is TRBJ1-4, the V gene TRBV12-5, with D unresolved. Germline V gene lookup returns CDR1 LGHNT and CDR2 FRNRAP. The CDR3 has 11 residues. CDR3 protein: CASLGFGKLFF. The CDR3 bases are TGTGCCTCGCTGGGGTTCGGAAAACTGTTTTTT.

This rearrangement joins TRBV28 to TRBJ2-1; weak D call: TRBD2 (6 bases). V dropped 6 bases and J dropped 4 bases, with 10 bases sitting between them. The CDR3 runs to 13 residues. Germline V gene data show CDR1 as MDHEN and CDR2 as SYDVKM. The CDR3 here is CASRWDSYNEQFF. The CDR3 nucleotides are TGTGCCAGCAGATGGGACTCTTACAATGAGCAGTTCTTC. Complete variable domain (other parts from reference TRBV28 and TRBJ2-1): DVKVTQSSRYLVKRTGEKVFLECVQDMDHENMFWYRQDPGLGLRLIYFSYDVKMKEKGDIPEGYSVSREKKERFSLILESASTNQTSMYLCASRWDSYNEQFFGPGTRLTVL.

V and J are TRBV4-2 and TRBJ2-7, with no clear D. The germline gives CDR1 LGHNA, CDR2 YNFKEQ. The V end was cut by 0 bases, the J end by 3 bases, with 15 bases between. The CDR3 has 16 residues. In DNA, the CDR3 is TGTGCCAGCAGCCAAGAGAGGCCAGAATCCCGCTACGAGCAGTACTTC. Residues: CASSQERPESRYEQYF.

CDR3 residues: CASSLGGGAYNEQFF. CDR3 nucleotides: TGTGCCAGCAGCTTGGGCGGGGGGGCTTACAATGAGCAGTTCTTC. This chain uses TRBV5-4 with TRBJ2-1, with 9 bases aligning to TRBD2. Germline assignment: CDR1 SGHNT and CDR2 YYREEE (reference sequence). The CDR3 sequence is 15 residues long. Germline trimming cut 0 bases from V and 4 bases from J; bases unmatched to any gene: 2.

The CDR3 loop is CASSPSGTSYEQYF. Written as DNA, the CDR3 is TGTGCCAGCAGCCCGAGCGGGACGTCCTACGAGCAGTACTTC. This chain joins TRBV7-6 and TRBJ2-7; 7 bases are a match to TRBD2. With V trimmed by 5 bases and J by 1 base, 5 bases remained unmatched. Germline CDR1 is SGHVS and CDR2 is FNYEAQ. This CDR3 region has 14 residues.

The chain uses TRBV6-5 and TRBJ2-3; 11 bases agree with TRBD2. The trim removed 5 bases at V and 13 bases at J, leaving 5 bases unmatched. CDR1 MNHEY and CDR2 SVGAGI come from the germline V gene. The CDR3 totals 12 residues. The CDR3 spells CASSPSSGRKYF. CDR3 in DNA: TGTGCCAGCAGTCCGTCTAGCGGGAGGAAGTATTTT.

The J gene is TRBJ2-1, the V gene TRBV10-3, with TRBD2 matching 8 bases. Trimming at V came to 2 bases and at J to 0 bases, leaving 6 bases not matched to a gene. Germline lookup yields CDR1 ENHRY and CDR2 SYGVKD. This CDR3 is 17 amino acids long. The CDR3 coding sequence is TGTGCCATCAGTGAGGCTAGCGGGCTTACCTCCTACAATGAGCAGTTCTTC. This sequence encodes CAISEASGLTSYNEQFF.

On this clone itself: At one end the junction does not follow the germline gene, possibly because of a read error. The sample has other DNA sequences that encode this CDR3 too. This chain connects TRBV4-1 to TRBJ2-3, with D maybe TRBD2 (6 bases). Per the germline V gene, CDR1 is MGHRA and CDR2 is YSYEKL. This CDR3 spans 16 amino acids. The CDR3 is CASSQEQGGVTDTQYF. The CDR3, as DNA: TGTGCCAGCAGCCAAGAGCAGGGAGGCGTCACAGATACGCAGTATTTT.

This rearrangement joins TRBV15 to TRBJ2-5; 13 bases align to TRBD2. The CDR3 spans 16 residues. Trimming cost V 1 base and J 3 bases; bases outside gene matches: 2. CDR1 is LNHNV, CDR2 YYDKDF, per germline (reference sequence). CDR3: CATSRGTSGGKETQYF. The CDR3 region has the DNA TGTGCCACCAGCAGAGGGACTAGCGGGGGAAAAGAGACCCAGTACTTC.

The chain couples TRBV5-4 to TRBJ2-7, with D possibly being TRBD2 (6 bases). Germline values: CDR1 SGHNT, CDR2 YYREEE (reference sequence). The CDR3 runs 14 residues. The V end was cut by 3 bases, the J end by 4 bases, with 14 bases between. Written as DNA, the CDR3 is TGTGCCAGCAGCTCACCGGGGGTAGTGTACGAGCAGTACTTC. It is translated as CASSSPGVVYEQYF.

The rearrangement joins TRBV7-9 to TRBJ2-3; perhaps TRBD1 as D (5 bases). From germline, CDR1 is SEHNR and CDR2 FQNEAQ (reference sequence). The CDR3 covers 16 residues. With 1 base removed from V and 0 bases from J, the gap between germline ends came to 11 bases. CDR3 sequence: CASSLGQTSSTDTQYF. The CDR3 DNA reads TGTGCCAGCAGCTTAGGACAGACATCTAGCACAGATACGCAGTATTTT.

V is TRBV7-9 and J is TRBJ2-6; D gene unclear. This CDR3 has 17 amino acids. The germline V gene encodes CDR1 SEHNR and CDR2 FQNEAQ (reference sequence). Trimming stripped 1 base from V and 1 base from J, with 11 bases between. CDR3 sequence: CASSLGTAISGANVLTF. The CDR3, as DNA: TGTGCCAGCAGCTTAGGAACAGCCATTTCTGGGGCCAACGTCCTGACTTTC.

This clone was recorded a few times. CDR3 bases: TGTGCCAGCAGCTGGACAGGGGGCGACTTTGGCTACACCTTC. Amino acid sequence: CASSWTGGDFGYTF. The V and J genes are TRBV11-2 and TRBJ1-2, with 11 nucleotides matching TRBD1. V was pared by 4 bases and J by 7 bases, with 5 bases of the junction left unmatched. Per the germline V gene, CDR1 is SGHAT and CDR2 is FQNNGV. This CDR3 has 14 amino acids. Full variable domain (missing parts from reference TRBV11-2 and TRBJ1-2): EAGVAQSPRYKIIEKRQSVAFWCNPISGHATLYWYQQILGQGPKLLIQFQNNGVVDDSQLPKDRFSAERLKGVDSTLKIQPAKLEDSAVYLCASSWTGGDFGYTFGSGTRLTVV.

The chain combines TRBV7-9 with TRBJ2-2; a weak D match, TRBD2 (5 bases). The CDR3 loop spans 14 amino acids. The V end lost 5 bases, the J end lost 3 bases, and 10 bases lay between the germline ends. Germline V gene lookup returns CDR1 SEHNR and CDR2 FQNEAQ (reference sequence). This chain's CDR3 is CASSLRDDTGELFF. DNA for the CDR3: TGTGCCAGCAGCCTCCGGGATGACACCGGGGAGCTGTTTTTT. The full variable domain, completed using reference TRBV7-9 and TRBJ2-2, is DTGVSQNPRHKITKRGQNVTFRCDPISEHNRLYWYRQTLGQGPEFLTYFQNEAQLEKSRLLSDRFSAERPKGSFSTLEIQRTEQGDSAMYLCASSLRDDTGELFFGEGSRLTVL.

CDR3 coding DNA: TGTGCCAGCAGCATACAGGAATCCACCGGGGAGCTGTTTTTT. Protein product: CASSIQESTGELFF. The chain combines TRBV9 with TRBJ2-2; D may be TRBD1 (5 bases). Germline V gives CDR1 SGDLS, CDR2 YYNGEE. Trimming removed 4 bases at V and 4 bases at J, with 11 bases between. The CDR3 covers 14 residues.

CDR3 sequence: CASSLWDSYNSPLHF. In nucleotides, the CDR3 is TGTGCCAGCAGTTTGTGGGACAGTTATAATTCACCCCTCCACTTT. This chain links TRBV27 with TRBJ1-6; 7 nucleotides align to TRBD1. From germline, CDR1 is MNHEY and CDR2 SMNVEV (reference sequence). The length of the CDR3 is 15 residues. V shed 3 bases, J shed 4 bases, and the junction held 3 bases outside the gene matches.

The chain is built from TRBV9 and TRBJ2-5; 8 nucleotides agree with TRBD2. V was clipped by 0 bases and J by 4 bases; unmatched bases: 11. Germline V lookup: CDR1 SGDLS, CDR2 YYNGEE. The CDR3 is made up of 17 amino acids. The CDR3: CASSVGGGRGGRETQYF. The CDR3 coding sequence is TGTGCCAGCAGCGTAGGCGGGGGGCGCGGAGGTCGAGAGACCCAGTACTTC. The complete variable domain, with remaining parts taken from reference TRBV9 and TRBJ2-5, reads DSGVTQTPKHLITATGQRVTLRCSPRSGDLSVYWYQQSLDQGLQFLIQYYNGEERAKGNILERFSAQQFPDLHSELNLSSLELGDSALYFCASSVGGGRGGRETQYFGPGTRLLVL.